One sample yielded the 9 T cell receptor beta chains listed below, sequenced in a study of T cells after yellow fever vaccination. TCRdb ran MiXCR on the 5' RACE reads and lists one entry per CDR3 protein. The data contain approximately 580,000 distinct CDR3 sequences, about 17% of them singletons. The sequencing used PBMCs, collected 5 days after the first yellow fever vaccination. The receptors stem from a man between 18 and 35 years old who received the YFV17D yellow fever vaccine.

The CDR3 sequence: CASSKKRGGRETQYF. CDR3 in DNA: TGTGCCAGCAGCAAAAAGCGGGGGGGCCGCGAGACCCAGTACTTC. The V gene is TRBV21-1, the J gene TRBJ2-5; the table's D call, TRBD2, has no DNA check behind it. TRBV21-1 is classified as a pseudogene. The CDR3 is 15 amino acids.

This clonotype was detected a few times. The chain has TRBV7-2 and TRBJ2-2; no firm D call. The V gene's germline CDR1 is SGHTA and CDR2 FQGNSA. The CDR3 is 14 residues long. V shed 5 bases and J shed 4 bases, with 11 bases lying between them. In DNA, the CDR3 is TGTGCCAGCAGCCCCGTCCAGACCACCGGGGAGCTGTTTTTT. Protein sequence: CASSPVQTTGELFF. Combining the CDR3 with reference TRBV7-2 and TRBJ2-2 gives the whole variable domain GAGVSQSPSNKVTEKGKDVELRCDPISGHTALYWYRQSLGQGLEFLIYFQGNSAPDKSGLPSDRFSAERTGGSVSTLTIQRTQQEDSAVYLCASSPVQTTGELFFGEGSRLTVL.

This clonotype occurred a few times. The rearrangement joins TRBV24-1 to TRBJ2-3; maybe TRBD2 (5 bases). Germline V gene lookup returns CDR1 KGHDR and CDR2 SFDVKD. The CDR3 covers 12 residues. V was shortened by 7 bases and J by 2 bases, with 6 bases between the two germline ends. CDR3 DNA: TGTGCCACCAGCGGGGACACAGATACGCAGTATTTT. Encoded protein: CATSGDTDTQYF.

This chain links TRBV21-1 with TRBJ1-1. TRBV21-1 is assigned pseudogene status. The CDR3 runs to 15 residues. As DNA, the CDR3 is TGTGCCAGCAGCATCCCAGATAGGGAAGACACTGAAGCTTTCTTT. It codes for CASSIPDREDTEAFF.

The chain has TRBV6-2 or TRBV6-3 and TRBJ2-5, with D perhaps matching TRBD2 (6 bases). This CDR3 has 16 residues. Per germline, CDR1 MNHEY and CDR2 SVGEGT. With 0 bases removed from V and 4 bases from J, the gap between germline ends came to 15 bases. CDR3 in DNA: TGTGCCAGCAGTTACTCGACTTTGCCCGGGGGAGAGACCCAGTACTTC. Residues: CASSYSTLPGGETQYF.

This clonotype has more than one count but fewer than ten. The chain joins TRBV19 to TRBJ2-3; 8 bases agree with TRBD2. CDR3 length: 15 amino acids. After removal of 11 bases from V and 0 bases from J, the junction contained 10 bases not matched to a gene. In germline, CDR1 is LNHDA, CDR2 SQIVND (reference sequence). CDR3 region: CAAREGVSSTDTQYF. CDR3 bases: TGTGCCGCCCGGGAGGGGGTCTCCAGCACAGATACGCAGTATTTT.

The chain links TRBV7-9 to TRBJ2-2, with TRBD2 identical over 9 bases. Germline CDR1 is SEHNR and CDR2 is FQNEAQ (reference sequence). Trimming removed 2 bases from V and 6 bases from J; junction bases left unmatched: 7. The CDR3 runs 16 residues. CDR3 amino acids: CASSLMASGASGELFF. CDR3 nucleotide sequence: TGTGCCAGCAGCTTAATGGCTAGCGGGGCGTCCGGGGAGCTGTTTTTT.

The V gene is TRBV7-2, the J gene TRBJ1-1; a weak D match, TRBD1 (5 bases). V shed 2 bases and J shed 1 base, with 11 bases lying between them. The CDR3 is 15 amino acids. CDR1 is SGHTA and CDR2 is FQGNSA in the germline V gene. The CDR3 loop is CASSLNGDPNTEAFF. DNA for the CDR3: TGTGCCAGCAGCTTAAACGGGGACCCGAACACTGAAGCTTTCTTT.

This clonotype has a handful of counts. V gene TRBV19 combines with J gene TRBJ1-5, with 7 positions matching TRBD1. V shed 5 bases, J shed 0 bases, and the junction held 10 bases outside the gene matches. The CDR3 contains 17 residues. Germline values: CDR1 LNHDA, CDR2 SQIVND (reference sequence). In DNA, the CDR3 is TGTGCCAGTAGTCCCGTAGGGACAGCGCATAGCAATCAGCCCCAGCATTTT. As protein: CASSPVGTAHSNQPQHF. The full variable domain, with the rest looked up from reference TRBV19 and TRBJ1-5, is DGGITQSPKYLFRKEGQNVTLSCEQNLNHDAMYWYRQDPGQGLRLIYYSQIVNDFQKGDIAEGYSVSREKKESFPLTVTSAQKNPTAFYLCASSPVGTAHSNQPQHFGDGTRLSIL.